Listed here are 30 T cell receptor beta chains from one sample, sequenced in a study of vaccination and CD4 T cells after COVID-19. Which antigens these TCRs recognize remains unknown. Time point indicated: late sampling 161 to 241 days after vaccination in a few convalescent patients. This sample's treatment: roughly nine-day PBMC culture with coronavirus spike peptide pools or control peptides (ViraFEST assay). With the Oncomine TCR Beta short-read assay, DNA from cultured CD4+ T cells was sequenced. A single record per CDR3 protein comes from TCRdb applying MiXCR to the PCR reads. The sample records about 26,000 distinct CDR3 sequences, about 35% being singletons. Sequenced material: CD4+ T cells from blood, cultured in vitro, taken about 7 months after SARS-CoV-2 vaccination. The receptors originated from a human donor who had recovered from COVID-19.

This clonotype has just a few counts. The chain links TRBV20-1 to TRBJ1-6; weak D call: TRBD1 (6 bases). The CDR3 contains 16 residues. Trimming pared 8 bases from V and 9 bases from J, leaving 26 bases between. From germline, CDR1 is DFQATT and CDR2 SNEGSKA (reference sequence). The CDR3 region has the DNA TGCAGTTCTCCAAGCGAGACTCAGGGGACAAGTTCACCCCTCCACTTT. Translated: CSSPSETQGTSSPLHF.

The chain employs TRBV7-9 and TRBJ2-3; TRBD2 matches 8 bases. Trimming took 3 bases from V and 5 from J; bases not matched to a gene: 16. CDR1 is SEHNR and CDR2 is FQNEAQ in the germline V gene (reference sequence). This CDR3 is 18 amino acids long. The CDR3 region has the DNA TGTGCCAGCAGCTTTCCCATAGGAATAGCGGGAATTCAAGATACGCAGTATTTT. It specifies CASSFPIGIAGIQDTQYF.

This clonotype was seen a handful of times. V gene TRBV7-9 combines with J gene TRBJ2-5; 11 nucleotides match TRBD2. Germline lookup yields CDR1 SEHNR and CDR2 FQNEAQ (reference sequence). The V gene end was trimmed by 5 bases and the J gene end by 9 bases; junction bases not matched to a gene: 11. This CDR3 spans 15 amino acids. The CDR3 nucleotides read TGTGCCAGCAGCCGACCGGGACTAGCGGTCATGGCCCAGTACTTC. It yields the protein CASSRPGLAVMAQYF.

The V call is TRBV2, the J call TRBJ1-1, with no clear D. The CDR3 is 13 residues long. Between the trimmed V and J ends, which lost 5 bases and 0 bases, there was a span of 7 bases. Germline loops: CDR1 SNHLY, CDR2 FYNNEI. This CDR3 is CASSLTLNTEAFF. CDR3 nucleotide sequence: TGTGCCAGCAGTCTGACACTGAACACTGAAGCTTTCTTT.

The chain recombines TRBV7-9 with TRBJ1-6; D remains ambiguous. Deletions cut 5 bases from V and 9 bases from J, with 14 bases between. Germline loops: CDR1 SEHNR, CDR2 FQNEAQ (reference sequence). The CDR3 covers 14 residues. CDR3 amino acids: CASSLDTGISPLHF. The CDR3 bases are TGTGCCAGCAGCCTAGACACGGGTATTTCACCCCTCCACTTT. Full variable domain (missing parts from reference TRBV7-9 and TRBJ1-6): DTGVSQNPRHKITKRGQNVTFRCDPISEHNRLYWYRQTLGQGPEFLTYFQNEAQLEKSRLLSDRFSAERPKGSFSTLEIQRTEQGDSAMYLCASSLDTGISPLHFGNGTRLTVT.

This clonotype was counted between two and nine times. J is TRBJ2-7 and V is TRBV20-1; 7 bases align to TRBD2. The germline gives CDR1 DFQATT, CDR2 SNEGSKA (reference sequence). Trimming removed 1 base from V and 5 bases from J; junction bases left unmatched: 8. CDR3 size: 14 residues. The CDR3 region is CSARASGGSNEQYF. As DNA, the CDR3 is TGCAGTGCTAGAGCGAGCGGCGGGAGCAACGAGCAGTACTTC.

The J gene is TRBJ1-5, the V gene TRBV4-1; tentative D call: TRBD1 (5 bases). This CDR3 region has 16 residues. The V and J ends lost 4 bases and 6 bases respectively, with 19 bases between them. Germline V gene data show CDR1 as MGHRA and CDR2 as YSYEKL. The DNA for the CDR3 is TGCGCCAGCAGCCCTCAACTCGCGGGGGTAGGTCAGCCCCAGCATTTT. Amino acid sequence: CASSPQLAGVGQPQHF.

This rearrangement joins TRBV27 to TRBJ1-5; D is perhaps TRBD1 (6 bases). This CDR3 contains 16 residues. The V gene's germline CDR1 is MNHEY and CDR2 SMNVEV (reference sequence). Trimming stripped 6 bases from V and 2 bases from J, with 17 bases between. CDR3 region: CASRSEGGLGNQPQHF. CDR3 sequence (DNA): TGTGCCAGCAGATCTGAGGGGGGGCTGGGCAATCAGCCCCAGCATTTT.

V is TRBV5-4 and J is TRBJ1-6; 7 bases are shared with TRBD1. The CDR3 runs to 15 residues. The V gene's germline CDR1 is SGHNT and CDR2 YYREEE (reference sequence). Germline trimming cut 4 bases from V and 8 bases from J; bases unmatched to any gene: 9. The CDR3 region is CASSPGGQGDSPLHF. DNA for the CDR3: TGTGCCAGCAGCCCCGGAGGCCAGGGGGATTCACCCCTCCACTTT. Supplemented by reference TRBV5-4 and TRBJ1-6, the full variable domain reads ETGVTQSPTHLIKTRGQQVTLRCSSQSGHNTVSWYQQALGQGPQFIFQYYREEENGRGNFPPRFSGLQFPNYSSELNVNALELDDSALYLCASSPGGQGDSPLHFGNGTRLTVT.

This clonotype has just one count. This clone may be a read error of a much larger clone one base away. J is TRBJ2-5 and V is TRBV7-2; 8 bases fit TRBD1. The CDR3 covers 13 residues. Germline V gene sequence: CDR1 SGHTA, CDR2 FQGNSA. CDR3 nucleotide sequence: TGTGCCAGCAGCTTCGGACAGGGAGAGACCCAGTGCTTC. Residues: CASSFGQGETQCF.

In its sample, this clonotype was seen a few times. The rearrangement joins TRBV11-2 to TRBJ2-7, with 7 bases aligning to TRBD1. The CDR3 spans 16 residues. Germline V CDR1 and CDR2: SGHAT, FQNNGV. The J segment lost 1 base and the V segment lost 4 bases, leaving 10 bases of the junction unmatched. CDR3 nucleotides: TGTGCCAGCAGCTCGAGACAGGGCACGGGGTCCTACGAGCAGTACTTC. It specifies CASSSRQGTGSYEQYF.

This clonotype was detected a few times. The genes are TRBV28 and TRBJ2-1; D is unresolved. V lost 5 bases and J lost 5, with 13 bases in between. The germline gives CDR1 MDHEN, CDR2 SYDVKM. This CDR3 spans 14 amino acids. CDR3 residues: CASSAHDQHNEQFF. The CDR3, as DNA: TGTGCCAGCAGTGCCCACGACCAACACAATGAGCAGTTCTTC.

This clonotype has a handful of counts. The genes are TRBV7-9 and TRBJ1-1, with 7 bases aligning to TRBD1. Germline V gene data show CDR1 as SEHNR and CDR2 as FQNEAQ (reference sequence). V dropped 5 bases and J dropped 1; count of bases not matched to a gene: 4. The length of the CDR3 is 14 residues. The CDR3 region is CASSQWDRNTEAFF. As DNA, the CDR3 is TGTGCCAGCAGCCAATGGGACAGGAACACTGAAGCTTTCTTT.

The CDR3 DNA sequence: TGTGCCAGCACCTCTTGGGGGGGCGAGCAGTACTTC. This codes for CASTSWGGEQYF. This chain connects TRBV28 to TRBJ2-7; 7 nucleotides align to TRBD2. The CDR3 is 12 amino acids. Germline V CDR1 and CDR2: MDHEN, SYDVKM. V was clipped by 7 bases and J by 6 bases; unmatched bases: 6.

The rearrangement joins TRBV2 to TRBJ2-5; D perhaps matches TRBD2 (6 bases). CDR1 and CDR2 (germline): SNHLY, FYNNEI. Between the trimmed V and J ends, which lost 0 bases and 1 base, there was a span of 9 bases. CDR3 length: 15 amino acids. DNA for the CDR3: TGTGCCAGCAGTGAAGCGGGAGGTCCCCAAGAGACCCAGTACTTC. The encoded protein is CASSEAGGPQETQYF.

Points on this clonotype: At one boundary the junction diverges from the germline segment, which might be a read error. This sequence joins TRBV4-1 and TRBJ1-2, with D unresolved. This CDR3 has 14 amino acids. From germline, CDR1 is MGHRA and CDR2 YSYEKL. The CDR3 reads CASSQTLTYYGYTF. The CDR3 nucleotides read TGCGCCAGCAGCCAAACGTTAACCTACTACGGCTACACCTTC.

This chain links TRBV11-3 with TRBJ2-2; no reliable D call. Trimming left V 1 base short and J 2 bases short, with 8 bases between. This CDR3 is 15 amino acids long. The V gene's germline CDR1 is SGHNT and CDR2 YENEEA. In nucleotides, the CDR3 is TGTGCCAGCAGCTTAGGGGGAATCAACACCGGGGAGCTGTTTTTT. Translation gives CASSLGGINTGELFF.

In this sample, this clonotype turned up a few times. The chain recombines TRBV7-7 with TRBJ2-4; D may be TRBD2 (6 bases). Germline CDR1 is SSHAT and CDR2 is FNYEAQ (reference sequence). CDR3 length equals 16 residues. Trimming pared 2 bases from V and 0 bases from J, leaving 11 bases between. CDR3 DNA: TGTGCCAGCAGCTTAAGGAGGGTCGTAGCCAAAAACATTCAGTACTTC. It codes for CASSLRRVVAKNIQYF. The full variable domain, in which reference TRBV7-7 and TRBJ2-4 provide the parts outside the CDR3, is GAGVSQSPRYKVTKRGQDVTLRCDPISSHATLYWYQQALGQGPEFLTYFNYEAQPDKSGLPSDRFSAERPEGSISTLTIQRTEQRDSAMYRCASSLRRVVAKNIQYFGAGTRLSVL.

This clonotype was counted a few times. The rearrangement joins TRBV7-9 to TRBJ2-2; D remains unclear. With 6 bases removed from V and 6 bases from J, the gap between germline ends came to 23 bases. This CDR3 is 17 amino acids long. CDR1 is SEHNR and CDR2 is FQNEAQ in the germline V gene (reference sequence). CDR3 residues: CASSLPLRLSKPGELFF. In nucleotides, the CDR3 is TGTGCCAGCAGTTTACCATTAAGGCTATCGAAGCCCGGGGAGCTGTTTTTT. The whole variable domain, filled in from reference TRBV7-9 and TRBJ2-2, reads DTGVSQNPRHKITKRGQNVTFRCDPISEHNRLYWYRQTLGQGPEFLTYFQNEAQLEKSRLLSDRFSAERPKGSFSTLEIQRTEQGDSAMYLCASSLPLRLSKPGELFFGEGSRLTVL.

This clonotype was picked up a small number of times. V is TRBV27 and J is TRBJ1-2; 7 positions agree with TRBD1. Germline CDR1 MNHEY, CDR2 SMNVEV (reference sequence). After removal of 8 bases from V and 6 bases from J, the junction contained 9 bases not matched to a gene. CDR3 length: 13 residues. The CDR3 DNA is TGTGCCAGCCGGGACAGAATAACAGATGGCTACACCTTC. Amino acids: CASRDRITDGYTF.

This CDR3 reads CSFNQGPNQPQHF. CDR3 sequence (DNA): TGCAGTTTCAATCAGGGGCCCAATCAGCCCCAGCATTTT. The chain employs TRBV20-1 and TRBJ1-5, with a possible D match to TRBD1 (6 bases). V was trimmed by 8 bases and J by 3 bases, leaving 14 bases between them. The germline gives CDR1 DFQATT, CDR2 SNEGSKA (reference sequence). This CDR3 spans 13 amino acids.

The V and J genes are TRBV6-2 or TRBV6-3 and TRBJ2-2, with unresolved D. V was shortened by 6 bases and J by 2 bases, with 7 bases between the two germline ends. The germline V gene has CDR1 MNHEY and CDR2 SVGEGT. The CDR3 spans 13 residues. Here the CDR3 reads CASSRTNTGELFF. DNA of the CDR3: TGTGCCAGCAGCCGTACAAACACCGGGGAGCTGTTTTTT.

The chain is built from TRBV28 and TRBJ2-5; TRBD2 might be the D (7 bases). The CDR3 runs 13 residues. V was shortened by 8 bases and J by 2 bases, with 12 bases between the two germline ends. Germline V gives CDR1 MDHEN, CDR2 SYDVKM. CDR3 coding DNA: TGTGCCAGCCGTCGGGGGGCACAAGAGACCCAGTACTTC. Protein: CASRRGAQETQYF.

The V gene is TRBV18, the J gene TRBJ1-6; D unclear. The CDR3 totals 14 residues. With 8 bases removed from V and 8 bases from J, the gap between germline ends came to 16 bases. Germline V gene lookup returns CDR1 KGHSH and CDR2 LQKENI. The CDR3 sequence is CASPPDIVYSPLHF. CDR3 DNA sequence: TGTGCCAGCCCCCCCGACATTGTTTATTCACCCCTCCACTTT.

The rearrangement uses TRBV28 and TRBJ2-1; a weak D match, TRBD2 (5 bases). CDR1 and CDR2 from the germline V gene are MDHEN and SYDVKM. This CDR3 contains 14 residues. The germline V and J ends were trimmed by 7 bases and 0 bases, with 10 bases remaining between them. CDR3 sequence: CASTLSGSYNEQFF. CDR3 nucleotide sequence: TGTGCCAGCACCCTCAGCGGCTCCTACAATGAGCAGTTCTTC.

The chain employs TRBV21-1 and TRBJ1-5. TRBV21-1 is classified as a pseudogene. The CDR3 contains 11 residues. Here the CDR3 reads CASSKRQPQHF. For the CDR3, the DNA is TGTGCCAGCAGCAAAAGGCAGCCCCAGCATTTT.

The J gene is TRBJ2-1, the V gene TRBV6-6; TRBD2 agrees at 7 bases. Germline CDR1 and CDR2: MNHNY and SVGAGI (reference sequence). Trimming took 6 bases from V and 5 from J; bases not matched to a gene: 10. The CDR3 runs to 15 residues. The CDR3 here is CASRKAGRGDNEQFF. The CDR3 nucleotides are TGTGCCAGCAGAAAAGCGGGGCGGGGTGACAATGAGCAGTTCTTC.

The genes are TRBV7-3 and TRBJ2-7, with D unclear. The germline V and J ends were trimmed by 2 bases and 6 bases, with 11 bases remaining between them. The CDR3 loop spans 13 amino acids. CDR1 is SGHTA and CDR2 is FQGTGA in the germline V gene. The CDR3 is CASSLEAHGEQYF. CDR3 DNA sequence: TGTGCCAGCAGCTTAGAGGCCCACGGCGAGCAGTACTTC.

This chain uses TRBV7-9 with TRBJ2-3; D possibly corresponds to TRBD1 (5 bases). This CDR3 has 16 amino acids. Germline assignment: CDR1 SEHNR and CDR2 FQNEAQ (reference sequence). V lost 2 bases, J lost 3 bases, and 15 bases lay in between. CDR3 region: CASSLFDRRITDTQYF. The CDR3 DNA is TGTGCCAGCAGCTTATTTGACAGACGAATAACAGATACGCAGTATTTT. Complete variable domain (other parts from reference TRBV7-9 and TRBJ2-3): DTGVSQNPRHKITKRGQNVTFRCDPISEHNRLYWYRQTLGQGPEFLTYFQNEAQLEKSRLLSDRFSAERPKGSFSTLEIQRTEQGDSAMYLCASSLFDRRITDTQYFGPGTRLTVL.

This clonotype was counted between two and nine times. The V and J genes are TRBV6-1 and TRBJ2-1; D gene unclear. Trimming left V 7 bases short and J 4 bases short, with 14 bases between. The CDR3 is 14 amino acids. Germline-derived CDR1 and CDR2 are MNHNS and SASEGT. CDR3 DNA: TGTGCCAGCACCCCGAGTCGCATATACAATGAGCAGTTCTTC. Translation: CASTPSRIYNEQFF.